This record looks at one TCR beta chain sequence and its context. Its antigen is still unknown. RNA was isolated and reverse transcribed to cDNA, the sequencing template. This table comes from immunoSEQ multiplex PCR, and its TCRdb copy is limited to in-frame clones, with some not included. This sample has 65,000 to 95,000 clones; 45% to 60% occur once, and the top ten carry around 5.7%. The sample belongs to a study of CD8+ T cells in alopecia areata. The study's findings and limits: Lesional scalp, especially alopecia totalis/universalis, showed higher clonality than normal scalp.

Germline CDR1 reads GTSNPN; CDR2 reads SVGIG (reference sequence). The CDR3 covers 14 residues. The germline V and J ends were trimmed by 0 bases and 4 bases, with 10 bases remaining between them. What was sequenced was NKG2D-high CD8+ T cells sorted from blood. The sequence was obtained from a human donor with alopecia areata. The chain joins TRBV30 to TRBJ2-1, with D maybe TRBD1 (5 bases). The CDR3 sequence is CAWSVMGPYNEQFF. In nucleotides, the CDR3 is TGTGCCTGGAGTGTAATGGGGCCGTACAATGAGCAGTTCTTC. The full variable domain, with the rest looked up from reference TRBV30 and TRBJ2-1, is SQTIHQWPATLVQPVGSPLSLECTVEGTSNPNLYWYRQAAGRGLQLLFYSVGIGQISSEVPQNLSASRPQDRQFILSSKKLLLSDSGFYLCAWSVMGPYNEQFFGPGTRLTVL.